These 20 T cell receptor beta chains share one sample of origin, sequenced in a study of blood T cell repertoires in COVID-19. Some clones are missing from TCRdb's copy, which holds only in-frame ones; the method was immunoSEQ multiplex PCR. The sample consists of around 130,000 clones, 80% to 90% of them appearing once. Sequencing used PBMCs or T cells enriched from blood (not recorded which). Source of these receptors: a woman between 45 and 60 years old who had recovered from COVID-19.

The chain combines TRBV4-1 with TRBJ2-7; unclear D gene. The CDR3 spans 15 residues. CDR1 is MGHRA, CDR2 YSYEKL, per germline. With 1 base removed from V and 2 bases from J, the gap between germline ends came to 12 bases. In DNA form, the CDR3 reads TGCGCCAGCAGCCAAGTTCAGGCCGAAACCTACGAGCAGTACTTC. Residues: CASSQVQAETYEQYF.

The rearrangement links TRBV12-3 or TRBV12-4 to TRBJ1-4, with unresolved D. The CDR3 has 12 residues. Trimming shortened V by 1 base and J by 8 bases, and 5 bases separated the two germline ends. The CDR3 spells CASSLVREKLFF. Written as DNA, the CDR3 is TGTGCCAGCAGTTTAGTTCGGGAAAAACTGTTTTTT.

In DNA form, the CDR3 reads TGCGCCAGCAGCTTGGGCCGACAGGTACCTAATTCACCCCTCCACTTT. Its translation is CASSLGRQVPNSPLHF. The chain joins TRBV5-1 to TRBJ1-6, with D tentatively TRBD1 (6 bases). This CDR3 has 16 amino acids. The V and J ends lost 0 bases and 6 bases respectively, with 13 bases between them. From germline, CDR1 is SGHRS and CDR2 YFSETQ.

This sequence joins TRBV10-3 and TRBJ1-1; 7 bases match TRBD1. CDR1 is ENHRY and CDR2 is SYGVKD in the germline V gene. This CDR3 spans 12 amino acids. J gave up 8 bases and V 10 bases, and 10 bases lay outside the gene matches. The CDR3 DNA follows: TGTGCCAGTGCGGGACAGCTGGCCGAAGCTTTCTTT. Translating gives CASAGQLAEAFF.

This clone was observed a single time. The V call is TRBV4-3, the J call TRBJ1-4, with 12 bases aligning to TRBD1. The CDR3 covers 16 residues. V trimming: 0 bases; J trimming: 10 bases; junction bases outside the gene matches: 6. The germline gives CDR1 LGHNA, CDR2 YSLEER. The CDR3 DNA sequence: TGCGCCAGCAGCCAAGAATGGGGACAGGGGGCGGGAAAACTGTTTTTT. It encodes CASSQEWGQGAGKLFF.

The chain links TRBV4-3 to TRBJ1-3; 9 bases match TRBD1. With 0 bases clipped from V and 2 bases from J, the junction kept 8 bases outside the gene matches. The CDR3 length is 18 residues. CDR1 is LGHNA and CDR2 is YSLEER in the germline V gene. Here the CDR3 DNA reads TGCGCCAGCAGCCAAGATACAGGGGGCTATTGGGCTGGAAACACCATATATTTT. This translates into CASSQDTGGYWAGNTIYF.

V usage is TRBV2 and J usage is TRBJ1-1; D remains unclear. CDR3 length: 15 residues. With 6 bases removed from V and 1 base from J, the gap between germline ends came to 15 bases. CDR1 and CDR2 from the germline V gene are SNHLY and FYNNEI. CDR3 DNA sequence: TGTGCCAGCAGGTCCAGGCCCCAGGAGAACACTGAAGCTTTCTTT. It is translated as CASRSRPQENTEAFF.

The chain is built from TRBV7-2 and TRBJ2-1; 7 bases map to TRBD1. After removal of 5 bases from V and 8 bases from J, the junction contained 6 bases not matched to a gene. The CDR3 loop spans 13 amino acids. Germline V gene sequence: CDR1 SGHTA, CDR2 FQGNSA. The CDR3 sequence: CASSTDRLYEQFF. As DNA, the CDR3 is TGTGCCAGCAGCACGGACAGGCTCTATGAGCAGTTCTTC.

The chain uses TRBV10-3 and TRBJ2-7; 7 positions agree with TRBD1. CDR1 is ENHRY, CDR2 SYGVKD, per germline. This CDR3 is built from 12 residues. With V trimmed by 10 bases and J by 2 bases, 5 bases remained unmatched. The DNA for the CDR3 is TGTGCCACGACAGGGTTCACCTACGAGCAGTACTTC. It encodes CATTGFTYEQYF.

The gene calls are TRBV5-1 and TRBJ2-1; 12 positions agree with TRBD2. This CDR3 spans 15 amino acids. Germline assignment: CDR1 SGHRS and CDR2 YFSETQ. J lost 9 bases, V lost 3 bases, and 7 bases had no gene match. CDR3 region: CASSSASGGASEQFF. CDR3 nucleotides: TGCGCCAGCAGCTCGGCTAGCGGGGGGGCCTCTGAGCAGTTCTTC.

The CDR3 coding sequence is TGTGCCAGCAGCCGACAGGGAGGAAATCAGCCCCAGCATTTT. This gives the protein CASSRQGGNQPQHF. V gene TRBV5-4 combines with J gene TRBJ1-5; TRBD1 agrees at 7 bases. J was trimmed by 4 bases and V by 4 bases; bases with no gene match: 5. This CDR3 region has 14 residues. Per the germline V gene, CDR1 is SGHNT and CDR2 is YYREEE (reference sequence). The whole variable domain, filled in from reference TRBV5-4 and TRBJ1-5, reads ETGVTQSPTHLIKTRGQQVTLRCSSQSGHNTVSWYQQALGQGPQFIFQYYREEENGRGNFPPRFSGLQFPNYSSELNVNALELDDSALYLCASSRQGGNQPQHFGDGTRLSIL.

The chain recombines TRBV19 with TRBJ2-2, with TRBD2 identical over 8 bases. Trimming removed 8 bases from V and 9 bases from J; junction bases left unmatched: 11. The CDR3 loop spans 14 amino acids. CDR1 and CDR2 (germline): LNHDA, SQIVND (reference sequence). The CDR3 DNA reads as TGTGCCAGTGTACCCCGGGGGGGCTTACGGGAGCTGTTTTTT. Its protein is CASVPRGGLRELFF. The full variable domain, rest sourced from reference TRBV19 and TRBJ2-2, is DGGITQSPKYLFRKEGQNVTLSCEQNLNHDAMYWYRQDPGQGLRLIYYSQIVNDFQKGDIAEGYSVSREKKESFPLTVTSAQKNPTAFYLCASVPRGGLRELFFGEGSRLTVL.

As concerns this clone: The sample carries other DNA sequences with the same CDR3. The chain recombines TRBV7-2 with TRBJ1-1; TRBD1 matches at 7 bases. Per the germline V gene, CDR1 is SGHTA and CDR2 is FQGNSA. With 0 bases clipped from V and 5 bases from J, the junction kept 6 bases outside the gene matches. This CDR3 is 15 amino acids long. The CDR3 loop is CASSLAAGGNTEAFF. In DNA, the CDR3 is TGTGCCAGCAGCTTAGCGGCAGGGGGAAATACTGAAGCTTTCTTT. The variable domain in full, with the rest retrieved from reference TRBV7-2 and TRBJ1-1, is GAGVSQSPSNKVTEKGKDVELRCDPISGHTALYWYRQSLGQGLEFLIYFQGNSAPDKSGLPSDRFSAERTGGSVSTLTIQRTQQEDSAVYLCASSLAAGGNTEAFFGQGTRLTVV.

This chain uses TRBV5-3 with TRBJ1-5, with 7 nucleotides matching TRBD1. TRBV5-3 is given ORF status, its function remaining uncertain. J lost 6 bases, V lost 0 bases, and 3 bases had no gene match. The CDR3 sequence is 14 residues long. CDR3 DNA: TGTGCCAGAAGCTTGGTAACAGGGGCTCAGCCCCAGCATTTT. This codes for CARSLVTGAQPQHF.

The chain combines TRBV18 with TRBJ2-1; 9 nucleotides agree with TRBD2. The length of the CDR3 is 17 residues. Germline V gives CDR1 KGHSH, CDR2 LQKENI. Trimming removed 3 bases from V and 1 base from J; junction bases left unmatched: 7. This chain's CDR3 is CASSPNVLAGSYNEQFF. CDR3 nucleotide sequence: TGTGCCAGCTCACCTAATGTTCTAGCGGGGTCCTACAATGAGCAGTTCTTC.

This chain connects TRBV11-3 to TRBJ2-7; no firm D call. Looked up from germline, CDR1 is SGHNT and CDR2 is YENEEA. The length of the CDR3 is 14 residues. The V end lost 3 bases, the J end lost 1 base, and 10 bases lay between the germline ends. CDR3 sequence (DNA): TGTGCCAGCAGCTTTCTAGTGGAATCCTACGAGCAGTACTTC. It encodes CASSFLVESYEQYF.

The chain links TRBV9 to TRBJ2-6, with 10 bases that match TRBD2. V was pared by 3 bases and J by 0 bases, with 6 bases of the junction left unmatched. The CDR3 spans 18 residues. Germline V gives CDR1 SGDLS, CDR2 YYNGEE. Here the CDR3 reads CASSAQAGGSSGANVLTF. Written as DNA, the CDR3 is TGTGCCAGCAGCGCACAAGCGGGGGGGAGCTCTGGGGCCAACGTCCTGACTTTC. Supplemented by reference TRBV9 and TRBJ2-6, the full variable domain reads DSGVTQTPKHLITATGQRVTLRCSPRSGDLSVYWYQQSLDQGLQFLIQYYNGEERAKGNILERFSAQQFPDLHSELNLSSLELGDSALYFCASSAQAGGSSGANVLTFGAGSRLTVL.

This sequence joins TRBV2 and TRBJ1-1; 7 bases are a match to TRBD1. The CDR3 consists of 14 residues. Trimming at V came to 8 bases and at J to 1 base, leaving 7 bases not matched to a gene. The germline V gene has CDR1 SNHLY and CDR2 FYNNEI. The CDR3 region is CASWLRGRNTEAFF. In DNA, the CDR3 is TGTGCCAGCTGGCTCAGGGGGAGGAACACTGAAGCTTTCTTT. The full variable domain, with the rest looked up from reference TRBV2 and TRBJ1-1, is EPEVTQTPSHQVTQMGQEVILRCVPISNHLYFYWYRQILGQKVEFLVSFYNNEISEKSEIFDDQFSVERPDGSNFTLKIRSTKLEDSAMYFCASWLRGRNTEAFFGQGTRLTVV.

This clone was seen a few times. The chain joins TRBV9 to TRBJ2-2, with a weak D call TRBD1 (6 bases). Trimming shortened V by 6 bases and J by 0 bases, and 12 bases separated the two germline ends. Germline-derived CDR1 and CDR2 are SGDLS and YYNGEE. CDR3 length equals 15 residues. CDR3 in DNA: TGTGCCAGCACCGTGGGGGCTGCGAACACCGGGGAGCTGTTTTTT. Translating it yields CASTVGAANTGELFF.

V usage is TRBV19 and J usage is TRBJ1-6, with 8 bases matching TRBD1. Trimming at V came to 5 bases and at J to 6 bases, leaving 6 bases not matched to a gene. The CDR3 covers 15 residues. Germline V CDR1 and CDR2: LNHDA, SQIVND (reference sequence). Written as DNA, the CDR3 is TGTGCCAGTAGTGGAAGGACAGGGATTAATTCACCCCTCCACTTT. Its translation: CASSGRTGINSPLHF.